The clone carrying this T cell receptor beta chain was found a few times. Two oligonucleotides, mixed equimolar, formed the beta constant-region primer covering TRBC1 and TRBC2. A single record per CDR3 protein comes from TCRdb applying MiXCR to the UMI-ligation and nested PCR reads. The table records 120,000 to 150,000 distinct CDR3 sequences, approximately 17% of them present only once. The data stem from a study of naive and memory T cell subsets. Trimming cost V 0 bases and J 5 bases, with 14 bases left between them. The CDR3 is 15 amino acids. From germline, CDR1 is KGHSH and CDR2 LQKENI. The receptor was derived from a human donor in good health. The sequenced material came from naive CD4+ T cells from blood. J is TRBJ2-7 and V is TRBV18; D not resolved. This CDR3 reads CASSPPGPLAHEQYF. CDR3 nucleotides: TGTGCCAGCTCACCACCAGGGCCTCTGGCCCACGAGCAGTACTTC.